The 3 T cell receptor beta chains given below trace back to one sample, sequenced in a study of post-analysis software for immune sequencing data. Unique molecular identifiers had been added to the TCR beta cDNA libraries. TCRdb fed the PCR reads into MiXCR, producing one record per CDR3 protein. The data hold about 820,000 distinct CDR3 sequences, with roughly 50% observed a single time. No antigen has been assigned to these receptors. Study results and caveats: Controls showed lower frequencies than patients for several TRBV segments, and TRBV5-6, TRBV5-1 and TRBV20-1 were among these.

The sample comprised blood. The receptors come from a girl aged 10 to 17 with multiple sclerosis.

The chain links TRBV18 to TRBJ2-7; D is possibly TRBD2 (6 bases). This CDR3 is 13 amino acids long. V was pared by 8 bases and J by 0 bases, with 11 bases between. CDR1 and CDR2 (germline): KGHSH, LQKENI. This CDR3 reads CASHSGSSYEQYF. The CDR3, as DNA: TGTGCCAGCCATAGCGGCAGCTCCTACGAGCAGTACTTC.

This chain's CDR3 is CATSRDKGLGYTF. The DNA of the CDR3 is TGTGCCACCAGCAGAGATAAAGGTCTAGGCTACACCTTC. The chain is built from TRBV15 and TRBJ1-2; no firm D call. The CDR3 length is 13 residues. Germline V CDR1 and CDR2: LNHNV, YYDKDF (reference sequence). Trimming left V 0 bases short and J 8 bases short, with 10 bases between. Supplemented by reference TRBV15 and TRBJ1-2, the full variable domain reads DAMVIQNPRYQVTQFGKPVTLSCSQTLNHNVMYWYQQKSSQAPKLLFHYYDKDFNNEADTPDNFQSRRPNTSFCFLDIRSPGLGDTAMYLCATSRDKGLGYTFGSGTRLTVV.

The chain is built from TRBV29-1 and TRBJ1-2; possibly TRBD1 for D (5 bases). V gave up 5 bases and J gave up 8 bases, with 9 bases separating them. The length of the CDR3 is 10 residues. From germline, CDR1 is SQVTM and CDR2 ANQGSEA. Here the CDR3 reads CSVSQEGYTF. The CDR3 DNA reads as TGCAGCGTTTCACAGGAAGGCTACACCTTC.